This TCR beta chain was captured in a study of T cell clonality in common variable immunodeficiency. General observations from the study: In common variable immunodeficiency, TCR beta chains reportedly carried fewer deletions and N-nucleotide insertions. What drives increased CVID clonality needs T cell subpopulation sequencing.

Caucasian heritage predominated among both patients and controls. CDR1 is SGHTA and CDR2 is FQGNSA in the germline V gene. J was trimmed by 5 bases and V by 4 bases; bases with no gene match: 5. This CDR3 spans 14 amino acids. Profiled with immunoSEQ multiplex PCR; TCRdb holds only in-frame clones, not every one. The table lists about 34,000 clones, with no singletons. This clone was counted many times. Its target is unknown. Sequencing ends 3 residues short of the CDR3 end; the germline J gene provides the rest. This receptor was obtained from a person aged 18 to 70 in good health. The chain employs TRBV7-2 and TRBJ2-7; 10 positions match TRBD2. The sample was peripheral blood mononuclear cells. CDR3 sequence reads: CASSYGLAVDEQYF. CDR3 DNA, as far as it was read: TGTGCCAGCAGCTACGGACTAGCGGTTGACGAG.